This TCR beta chain was captured in a study of vaccination effects on CD4 cells after COVID-19. The CDR3 runs 15 residues. CDR1 is MNHNY, CDR2 SVGAGI, per germline (reference sequence). V dropped 2 bases and J dropped 3; count of bases not matched to a gene: 5. Assay: immunoSEQ multiplex PCR; the TCRdb copy retains only in-frame clones and omits some. The sample lists approximately 40,000 clones; 73% were seen once. ViraFEST used viral peptide pools to expand antigen-specific CD4+ T cells before sequencing. Subsequent to a culture period of under twelve days, CD4+ T cells were isolated. Between March and December 2020, the person had a SARS-CoV-2 infection that PCR confirmed. This clone showed up just once. No antigen is known for it.

The sequence came from a human donor who had a prior SARS-CoV-2 infection. The source material was CD4+ T cells from PBMCs cultured with a peptide pool, sampled before COVID-19 vaccination. J is TRBJ2-7 and V is TRBV6-6; 9 positions match TRBD1. CDR3 sequence (DNA): TGTGCCAGCAGTTACCCGGGACAGGGTAACTACGAGCAGTACTTC. Translating it yields CASSYPGQGNYEQYF.